This T cell receptor (beta chain) was sequenced in a study of Ad26.COV2.S vaccination and SARS-CoV-2 variants. Study findings and constraints: Placebo recipients trailed vaccine recipients in spike-specific TCR breadth. Reports say spike-specific CD8+ and CD4+ T cell responses covered substantial breadth after vaccination.

In regard to this clone: Its antigen is not known.

The CDR3 contains 15 residues. V was shortened by 2 bases and J by 7 bases, with 17 bases between the two germline ends. Germline V CDR1 and CDR2: MNHEY, SVGAGI. The protocol was immunoSEQ multiplex PCR, while the TCRdb copy is restricted to in-frame clones and leaves out a portion. This sample has about 680,000 clones, with about 90% found just once. The treatment here: about 20 received Ad26.COV2.S at low or high dose, single or two shots; about 5 received placebo; per-sample allocation not given. Sampling happened 63 days after the first vaccine or placebo injection. This clonotype was sampled from a person between 18 and 60 years old who received the Ad26.COV2.S COVID-19 vaccine or a placebo. The chain joins TRBV6-5 to TRBJ1-1, with D possibly matching TRBD1 (6 bases). The sample here was peripheral blood, taken in a trial of Ad26.COV2.S vaccine versus placebo. The CDR3 nucleotides read TGTGCCAGCAGTTACCTGGAGGGGGGCGCGAATGAAGCTTTCTTT. Translating gives CASSYLEGGANEAFF.